Below, 4 T cell receptor beta chains from the same sample are listed, as sequenced in a study of beta chain features in type 1 diabetes listed by TCRdb under 2018. The method behind the library was the immunoSEQ multiplex PCR assay. The entire amount of isolated RNA was reverse transcribed using the High Capacity cDNA Reverse Transcription Kit, so the sequenced TCRB transcripts were expressed ones. This immuneACCESS table, as held by TCRdb, lists in-frame sequences with V and J called but not all clones. Of the missing ones, under half trace to an unresolved V gene in checked studies; the others have no known cause. The sample includes about 620,000 clones, with 15% to 17% observed a single time. The ten largest account for roughly 0.098% of the sample. The sequencing sample was made of naive CD4+ T cells from blood. Taken with the paper, the label for cell subset or site translates to: true naive CD4+ T cells. The source is a man aged 18 to 30 in good health.

This chain uses TRBV6-1 with TRBJ1-1; D remains ambiguous. V was clipped by 7 bases and J by 0 bases, with 12 bases between them. The germline V gene has CDR1 MNHNS and CDR2 SASEGT. The CDR3 runs to 14 residues. CDR3 loop: CASIASGMNTEAFF. CDR3 DNA: TGTGCCAGCATCGCCTCGGGAATGAACACTGAAGCTTTCTTT.

This clone has more than one count but fewer than ten. In DNA form, the CDR3 reads TGTGCCATCAGTGCTTCAGGCAGGCAGAACACTGAAGCTTTCTTT. Translating it yields CAISASGRQNTEAFF. The V call is TRBV10-3, the J call TRBJ1-1; D uncertain. CDR1 and CDR2 from the germline V gene are ENHRY and SYGVKD. Trimming removed 4 bases from V and 1 base from J, with 13 bases in between. This CDR3 has 15 residues.

The table lists this clone with a few counts. This chain joins TRBV6-1 and TRBJ1-5, with a weak D call TRBD1 (6 bases). The CDR3 consists of 15 residues. The V end lost 7 bases, the J end lost 2 bases, and 15 bases lay between the germline ends. Germline V gene lookup returns CDR1 MNHNS and CDR2 SASEGT. In DNA, the CDR3 is TGTGCCAGCACCGGCACAGGGTTGGGCAATCAGCCCCAGCATTTT. Protein: CASTGTGLGNQPQHF.

This clone showed up just a few times. V gene TRBV21-1 combines with J gene TRBJ2-7. TRBV21-1 has pseudogene status. There are 17 residues in the CDR3. The CDR3 nucleotides are TGTGCCAGCAGCGCCCGTACCCCATTCCCTCCGGACTACGAGCAGTACTTC. Protein product: CASSARTPFPPDYEQYF.